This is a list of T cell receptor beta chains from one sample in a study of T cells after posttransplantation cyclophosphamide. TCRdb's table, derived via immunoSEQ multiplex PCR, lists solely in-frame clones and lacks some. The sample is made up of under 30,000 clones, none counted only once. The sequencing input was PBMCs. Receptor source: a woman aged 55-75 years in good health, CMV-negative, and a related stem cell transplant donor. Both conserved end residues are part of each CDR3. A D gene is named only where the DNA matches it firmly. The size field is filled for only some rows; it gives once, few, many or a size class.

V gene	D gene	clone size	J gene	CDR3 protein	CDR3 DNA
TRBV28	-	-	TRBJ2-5	CASMRGQETQYF	TGTGCCAGCATGAGGGGTCAAGAGACCCAGTACTTC
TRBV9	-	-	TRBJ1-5	CASSVGQNNQPQHF	TGTGCCAGCAGCGTAGGACAGAACAATCAGCCCCAGCATTTT
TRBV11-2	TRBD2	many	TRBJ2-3	CASSQGLAADTQYF	TGTGCCAGCAGCCAAGGACTAGCAGCCGATACGCAGTATTTT
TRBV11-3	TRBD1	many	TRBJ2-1	CASSLGDRGNEQFF	TGTGCCAGCAGCTTAGGGGACAGGGGGAATGAGCAGTTCTTC
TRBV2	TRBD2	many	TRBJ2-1	CASSQPETVGLAESYANEQFF	TGTGCCAGCAGCCAACCGGAGACGGTGGGACTAGCGGAGAGTTACGCCAATGAGCAGTTCTTC
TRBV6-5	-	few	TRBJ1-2	CASTKRSPPGHGYTF	TGTGCCAGCACCAAAAGGTCCCCCCCAGGGCATGGCTACACCTTC
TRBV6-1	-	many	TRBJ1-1	CASSVKGLTEAFF	TGTGCCAGCAGTGTGAAGGGGCTTACTGAAGCTTTCTTT
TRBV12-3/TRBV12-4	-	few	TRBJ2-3	CASSYGRVWADTQYF	TGTGCCAGCAGCTACGGCAGGGTGTGGGCAGATACGCAGTATTTT
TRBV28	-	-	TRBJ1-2	CASSLPLGEVGYTF	TGTGCCAGCAGTTTACCCCTCGGGGAGGTAGGCTACACCTTC
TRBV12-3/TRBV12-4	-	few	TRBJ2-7	CASSLGQVGYEQYF	TGTGCCAGCAGTTTAGGGCAGGTCGGCTACGAGCAGTACTTC
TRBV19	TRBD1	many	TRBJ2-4	CASSNPYRGRNIQYF	TGTGCCAGTAGTAACCCCTACAGGGGTAGAAACATTCAGTACTTC
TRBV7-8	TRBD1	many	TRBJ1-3	CASSRQGPPNTIYF	TGTGCCAGCAGCAGACAGGGTCCCCCGAACACCATATATTTT
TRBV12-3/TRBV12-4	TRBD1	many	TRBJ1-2	CASSHRDSYGYTF	TGTGCCAGCAGTCACCGGGACAGCTATGGCTACACCTTC
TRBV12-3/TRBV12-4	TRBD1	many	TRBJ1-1	CASSSRQGGTEAFF	TGTGCCAGCAGCTCCCGACAGGGAGGAACTGAAGCTTTCTTT
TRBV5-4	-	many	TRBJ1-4	CASSSWTESNEKLFF	TGTGCCAGCAGCTCGTGGACAGAGTCTAATGAAAAACTGTTTTTT
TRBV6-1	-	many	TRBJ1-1	CASSDTEAFF	TGTGCCAGCTCGGACACTGAAGCTTTCTTT
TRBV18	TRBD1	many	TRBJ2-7	CASSRDRAYEQYF	TGTGCCAGCTCCCGGGACAGGGCCTACGAGCAGTACTTC
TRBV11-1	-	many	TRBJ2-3	CASSLDLAVGSLYF	TGTGCCAGCAGCTTAGATTTAGCTGTGGGTAGTTTGTATTTT
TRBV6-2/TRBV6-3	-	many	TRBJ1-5	CASSYVTALNQPQHF	TGTGCCAGCAGTTACGTGACAGCCCTCAATCAGCCCCAGCATTTT
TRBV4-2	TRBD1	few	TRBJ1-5	CASSRDRGLQPQHF	TGTGCCAGCAGCCGGGACAGGGGTCTTCAGCCCCAGCATTTT
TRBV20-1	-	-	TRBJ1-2	CSARGGTGYTF	TGCAGTGCTAGGGGGGGTACGGGCTACACCTTC
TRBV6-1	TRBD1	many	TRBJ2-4	CASSGDRSLAKNIQYF	TGTGCCAGCAGTGGGGACAGATCCCTAGCCAAAAACATTCAGTACTTC
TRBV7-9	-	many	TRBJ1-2	CASSLEGARFLGYTF	TGTGCCAGCAGCTTAGAAGGGGCCCGGTTCCTCGGCTACACCTTC
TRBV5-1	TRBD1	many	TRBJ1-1	CASSLQGQGLFTEAFF	TGCGCCAGCAGCCTACAAGGACAGGGCTTGTTCACTGAAGCTTTCTTT